Listed below are T cell receptor beta chains from one sample, sequenced in a study of blood T cell repertoires in COVID-19. Assay: immunoSEQ multiplex PCR; the TCRdb copy retains only in-frame clones and omits some. The sample has about 52,000 clones; around 85% are singletons. What was sequenced was peripheral blood. The receptors were gathered from a woman older than 75 with COVID-19, enrolled during active disease. The CDR3 runs from the conserved cysteine through the conserved F or W. A D gene is named only where the DNA matches it firmly.

V gene,D gene,CDR3 length,CDR3 protein
TRBV5-6,-,12,CASSLAADTQYF
TRBV6-5,-,14,CASIPTLMNTEAFF
TRBV24-1,TRBD1,19,CATSDFGQGARRVNTEAFF
TRBV7-9,TRBD2,18,CASSPPGLAGGRTDTQYF
TRBV7-8,TRBD2,14,CASSLAGLENIQYF
TRBV4-1,-,13,CASSQTGRVGAFF
TRBV28,-,11,CASGGYNEQFF
TRBV7-7,TRBD1,13,CASSWDRQETQYF
TRBV7-9,TRBD2,16,CASSLTSGRLIDEQFF
TRBV30,-,14,CAWSPGGSNQPQHF
TRBV6-5,TRBD1,13,CAWAGQGATEAFF
TRBV19,TRBD1,17,CASSIHPRQGINTEAFF